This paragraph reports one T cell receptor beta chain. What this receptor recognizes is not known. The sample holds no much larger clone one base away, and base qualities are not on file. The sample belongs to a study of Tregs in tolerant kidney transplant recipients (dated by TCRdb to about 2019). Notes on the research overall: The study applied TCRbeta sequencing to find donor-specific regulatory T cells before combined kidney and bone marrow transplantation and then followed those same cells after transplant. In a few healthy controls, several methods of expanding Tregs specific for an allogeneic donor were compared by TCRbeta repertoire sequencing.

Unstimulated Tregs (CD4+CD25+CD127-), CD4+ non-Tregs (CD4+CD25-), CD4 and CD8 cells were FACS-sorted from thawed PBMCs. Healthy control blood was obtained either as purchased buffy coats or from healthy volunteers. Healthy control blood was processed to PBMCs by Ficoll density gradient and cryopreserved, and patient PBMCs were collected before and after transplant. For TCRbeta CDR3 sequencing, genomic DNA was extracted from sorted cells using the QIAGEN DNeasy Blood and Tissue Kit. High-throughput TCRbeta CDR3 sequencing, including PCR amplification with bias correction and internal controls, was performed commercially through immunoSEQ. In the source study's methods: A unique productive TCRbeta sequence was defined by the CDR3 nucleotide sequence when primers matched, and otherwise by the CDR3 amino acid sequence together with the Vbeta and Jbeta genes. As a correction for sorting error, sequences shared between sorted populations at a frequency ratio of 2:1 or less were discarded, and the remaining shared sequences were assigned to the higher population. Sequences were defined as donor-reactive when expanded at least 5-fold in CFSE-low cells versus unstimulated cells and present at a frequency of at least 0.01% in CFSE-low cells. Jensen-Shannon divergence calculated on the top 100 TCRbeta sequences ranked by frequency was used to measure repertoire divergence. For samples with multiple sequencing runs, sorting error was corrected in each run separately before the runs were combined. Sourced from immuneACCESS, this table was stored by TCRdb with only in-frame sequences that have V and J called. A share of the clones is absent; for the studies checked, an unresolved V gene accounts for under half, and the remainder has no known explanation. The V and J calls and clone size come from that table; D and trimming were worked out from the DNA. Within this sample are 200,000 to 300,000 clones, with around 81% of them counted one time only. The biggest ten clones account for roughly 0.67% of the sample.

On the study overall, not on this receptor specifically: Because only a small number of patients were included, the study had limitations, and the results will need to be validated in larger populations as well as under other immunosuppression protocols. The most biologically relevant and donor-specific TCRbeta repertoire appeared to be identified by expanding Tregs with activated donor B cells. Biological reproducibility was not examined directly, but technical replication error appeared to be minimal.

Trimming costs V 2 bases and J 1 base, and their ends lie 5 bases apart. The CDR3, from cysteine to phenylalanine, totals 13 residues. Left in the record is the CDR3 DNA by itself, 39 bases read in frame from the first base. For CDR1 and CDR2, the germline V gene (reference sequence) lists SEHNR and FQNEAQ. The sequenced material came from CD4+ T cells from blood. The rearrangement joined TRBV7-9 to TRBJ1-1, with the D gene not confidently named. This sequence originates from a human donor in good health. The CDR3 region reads CASSLTENTEAFF. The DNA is TGTGCCAGCAGCTTAACGGAGAACACTGAAGCTTTCTTT.